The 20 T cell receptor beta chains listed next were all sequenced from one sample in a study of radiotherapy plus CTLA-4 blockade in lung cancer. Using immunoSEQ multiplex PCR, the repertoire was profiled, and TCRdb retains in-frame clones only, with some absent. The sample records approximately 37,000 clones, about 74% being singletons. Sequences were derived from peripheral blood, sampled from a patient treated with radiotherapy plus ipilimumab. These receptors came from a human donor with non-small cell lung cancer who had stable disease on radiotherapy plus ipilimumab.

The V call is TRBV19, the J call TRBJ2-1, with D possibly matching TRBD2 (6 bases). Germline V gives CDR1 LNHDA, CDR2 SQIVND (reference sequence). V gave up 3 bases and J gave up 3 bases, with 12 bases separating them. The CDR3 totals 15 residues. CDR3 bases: TGTGCCAGTAGTATTGGGACTCTAGACTACAATGAGCAGTTCTTC. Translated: CASSIGTLDYNEQFF.

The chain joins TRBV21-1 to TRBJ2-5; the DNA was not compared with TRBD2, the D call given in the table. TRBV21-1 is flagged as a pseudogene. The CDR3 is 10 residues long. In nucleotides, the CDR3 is TGTGCCAGCAGCAAAGCGCGACAGTACTTC. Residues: CASSKARQYF.

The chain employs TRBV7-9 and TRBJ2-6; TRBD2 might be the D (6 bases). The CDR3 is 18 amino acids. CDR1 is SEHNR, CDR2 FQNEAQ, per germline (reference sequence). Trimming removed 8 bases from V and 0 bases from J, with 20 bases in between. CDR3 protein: CASSLSGGANSGANVLTF. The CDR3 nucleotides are TGTGCCAGCTCTTTAAGCGGCGGGGCGAACTCTGGGGCCAACGTCCTGACTTTC.

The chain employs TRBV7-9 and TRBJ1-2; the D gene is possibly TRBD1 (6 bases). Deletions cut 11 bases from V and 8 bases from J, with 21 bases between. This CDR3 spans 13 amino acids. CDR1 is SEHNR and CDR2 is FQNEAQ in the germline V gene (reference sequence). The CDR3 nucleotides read TGTGCCTGCGAGGGGGAAGGAGGCTTGGGCTACACCTTC. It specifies CACEGEGGLGYTF. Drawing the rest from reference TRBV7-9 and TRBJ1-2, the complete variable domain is DTGVSQNPRHKITKRGQNVTFRCDPISEHNRLYWYRQTLGQGPEFLTYFQNEAQLEKSRLLSDRFSAERPKGSFSTLEIQRTEQGDSAMYLCACEGEGGLGYTFGSGTRLTVV.

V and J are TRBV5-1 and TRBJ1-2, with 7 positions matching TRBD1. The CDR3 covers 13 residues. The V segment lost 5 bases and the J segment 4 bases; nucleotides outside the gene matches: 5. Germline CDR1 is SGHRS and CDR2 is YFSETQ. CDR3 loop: CASSPQGSYGYTF. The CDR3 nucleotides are TGCGCCAGCAGTCCACAGGGGTCCTATGGCTACACCTTC.

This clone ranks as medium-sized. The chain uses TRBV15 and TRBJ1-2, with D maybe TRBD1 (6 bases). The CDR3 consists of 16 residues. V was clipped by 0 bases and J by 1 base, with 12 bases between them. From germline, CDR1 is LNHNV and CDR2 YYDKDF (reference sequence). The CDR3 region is CATSRDGGAFNYGYTF. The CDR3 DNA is TGTGCCACCAGCAGAGATGGGGGGGCGTTTAACTATGGCTACACCTTC.

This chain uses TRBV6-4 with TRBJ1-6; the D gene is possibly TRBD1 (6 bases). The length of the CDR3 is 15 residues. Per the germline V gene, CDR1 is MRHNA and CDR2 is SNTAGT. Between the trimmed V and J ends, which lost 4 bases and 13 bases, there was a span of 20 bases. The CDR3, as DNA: TGTGCCAGCAGTGTTTCCGGACAGCCCAGCGCGCCCCTCCACTTT. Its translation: CASSVSGQPSAPLHF.

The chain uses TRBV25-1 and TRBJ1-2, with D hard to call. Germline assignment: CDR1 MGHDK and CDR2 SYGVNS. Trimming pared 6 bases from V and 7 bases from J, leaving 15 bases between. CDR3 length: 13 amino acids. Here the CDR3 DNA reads TGTGCCAGCAGAAACCTGGACTTGGTTGGCTACACCTTC. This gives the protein CASRNLDLVGYTF.

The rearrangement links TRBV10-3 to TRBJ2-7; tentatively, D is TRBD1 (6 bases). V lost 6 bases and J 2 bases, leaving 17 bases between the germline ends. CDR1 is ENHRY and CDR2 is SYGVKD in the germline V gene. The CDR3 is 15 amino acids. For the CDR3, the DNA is TGTGCCATCAGCTCCCGACAGGACGGAACCTACGAGCAGTACTTC. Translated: CAISSRQDGTYEQYF.

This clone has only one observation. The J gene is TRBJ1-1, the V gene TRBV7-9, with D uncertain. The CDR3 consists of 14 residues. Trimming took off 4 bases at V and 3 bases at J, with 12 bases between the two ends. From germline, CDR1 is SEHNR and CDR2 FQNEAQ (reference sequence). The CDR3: CASSSRTDYTEAFF. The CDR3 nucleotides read TGTGCCAGCAGCTCGCGGACGGACTACACTGAAGCTTTCTTT.

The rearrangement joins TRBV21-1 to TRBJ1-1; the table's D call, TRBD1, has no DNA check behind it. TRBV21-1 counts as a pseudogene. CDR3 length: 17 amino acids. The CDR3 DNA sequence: TGTGCCAGCACCTCAGACAGGGGTCCTATTCGGAACACTGAAGCTTTCTTT. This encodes CASTSDRGPIRNTEAFF.

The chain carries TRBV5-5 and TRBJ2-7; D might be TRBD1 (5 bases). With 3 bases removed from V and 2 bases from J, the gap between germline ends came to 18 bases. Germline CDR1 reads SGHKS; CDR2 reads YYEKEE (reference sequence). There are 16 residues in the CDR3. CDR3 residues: CASSSSQAGIPYEQYF. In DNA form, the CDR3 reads TGTGCCAGCAGCTCGTCCCAGGCAGGGATTCCCTACGAGCAGTACTTC.

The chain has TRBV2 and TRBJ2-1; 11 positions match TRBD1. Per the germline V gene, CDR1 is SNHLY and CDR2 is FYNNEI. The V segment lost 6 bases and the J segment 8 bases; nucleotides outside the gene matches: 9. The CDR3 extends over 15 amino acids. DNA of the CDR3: TGTGCCAGCAGCGGACAGGGGGCAAGGGGTGATGAGCAGTTCTTC. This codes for CASSGQGARGDEQFF. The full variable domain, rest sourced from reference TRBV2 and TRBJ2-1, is EPEVTQTPSHQVTQMGQEVILRCVPISNHLYFYWYRQILGQKVEFLVSFYNNEISEKSEIFDDQFSVERPDGSNFTLKIRSTKLEDSAMYFCASSGQGARGDEQFFGPGTRLTVL.

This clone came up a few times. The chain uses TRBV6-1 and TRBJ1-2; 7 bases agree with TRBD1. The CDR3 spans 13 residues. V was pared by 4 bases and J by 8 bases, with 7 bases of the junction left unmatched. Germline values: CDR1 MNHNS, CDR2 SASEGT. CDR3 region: CASSGGRGTGYTF. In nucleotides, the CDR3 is TGTGCCAGCAGTGGTGGCAGGGGGACGGGCTACACCTTC.

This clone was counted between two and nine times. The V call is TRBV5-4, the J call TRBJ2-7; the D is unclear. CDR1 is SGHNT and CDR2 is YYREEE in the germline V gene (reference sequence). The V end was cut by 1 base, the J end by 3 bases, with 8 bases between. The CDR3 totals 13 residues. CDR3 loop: CASSLPSGYEQYF. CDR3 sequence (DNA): TGTGCCAGCAGCTTGCCATCGGGCTACGAGCAGTACTTC.

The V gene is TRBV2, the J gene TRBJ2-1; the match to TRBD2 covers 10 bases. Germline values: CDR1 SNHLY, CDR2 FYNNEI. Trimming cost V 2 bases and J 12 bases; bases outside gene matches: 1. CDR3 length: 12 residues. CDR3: CASSEQRGGQFF. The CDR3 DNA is TGTGCCAGCAGTGAACAGCGGGGGGGGCAGTTCTTC. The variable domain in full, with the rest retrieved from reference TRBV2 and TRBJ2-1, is EPEVTQTPSHQVTQMGQEVILRCVPISNHLYFYWYRQILGQKVEFLVSFYNNEISEKSEIFDDQFSVERPDGSNFTLKIRSTKLEDSAMYFCASSEQRGGQFFGPGTRLTVL.

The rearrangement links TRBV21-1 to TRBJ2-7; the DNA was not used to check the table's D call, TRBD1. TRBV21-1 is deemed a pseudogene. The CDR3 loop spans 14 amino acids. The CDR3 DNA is TGTGCCAGCAGCTTCCGGGACAGGCGATACGAGCAGTACTTC. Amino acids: CASSFRDRRYEQYF.

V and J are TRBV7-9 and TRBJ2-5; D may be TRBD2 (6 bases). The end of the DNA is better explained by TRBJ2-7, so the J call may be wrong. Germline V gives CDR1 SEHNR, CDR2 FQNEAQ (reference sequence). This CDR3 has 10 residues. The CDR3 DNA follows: TGTGCCAGCGGGGACTCCGAGCAGTACTTC. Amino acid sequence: CASGDSEQYF.

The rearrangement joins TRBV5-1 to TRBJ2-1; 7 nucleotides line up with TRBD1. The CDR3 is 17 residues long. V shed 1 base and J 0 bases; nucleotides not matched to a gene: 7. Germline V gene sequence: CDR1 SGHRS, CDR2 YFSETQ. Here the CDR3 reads CASSLSRGPFSYNEQFF. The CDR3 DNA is TGCGCCAGCAGCTTGAGTAGGGGGCCATTCTCCTACAATGAGCAGTTCTTC.

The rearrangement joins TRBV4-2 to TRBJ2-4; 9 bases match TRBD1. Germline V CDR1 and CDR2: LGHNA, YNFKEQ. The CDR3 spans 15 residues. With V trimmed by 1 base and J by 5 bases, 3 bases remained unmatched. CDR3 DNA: TGTGCCAGCAGCCAAGGGGACAGGGCGGAAAACATTCAGTACTTC. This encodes CASSQGDRAENIQYF.